Shown below are 7 T cell receptor beta chains from a single sample sequenced in a study of cytomegalovirus exposure and HLA in healthy donors. Primers: 60 Vbeta forward and 13 Jbeta reverse. TCRdb's table, derived via immunoSEQ multiplex PCR, lists solely in-frame clones and lacks some. The table lists more than 100,000 clones, 65% to 80% of them singletons. The sample was PBMCs. The receptors stem from a man in his fifties or sixties in good health and CMV-seropositive.

V and J are TRBV28 and TRBJ1-1, with 8 bases aligning to TRBD1. This CDR3 comprises 14 residues. The trim removed 5 bases at V and 6 bases at J, leaving 8 bases unmatched. Germline loops: CDR1 MDHEN, CDR2 SYDVKM. The CDR3 DNA follows: TGTGCCAGCAGTAAACAGGGGGGGGGCGCTGAAGCTTTCTTT. Amino acid sequence: CASSKQGGGAEAFF.

This chain joins TRBV6-1 and TRBJ1-1, with 11 nucleotides matching TRBD1. The CDR3 extends over 15 amino acids. CDR1 and CDR2 (germline): MNHNS, SASEGT. V gave up 3 bases and J gave up 6 bases; unmatched junction bases: 6. The CDR3 sequence: CASSDGQGAPPEAFF. CDR3 DNA sequence: TGTGCCAGCAGTGACGGACAGGGGGCGCCTCCTGAAGCTTTCTTT.

V and J are TRBV7-2 and TRBJ2-1; maybe TRBD2 (5 bases). Germline V CDR1 and CDR2: SGHTA, FQGNSA. V shed 1 base and J shed 10 bases, with 14 bases lying between them. The CDR3 totals 14 residues. The CDR3 DNA sequence: TGTGCCAGCAGCTTAGGGGAGATCAGAAGGGAGCAGTTCTTC. Its translation is CASSLGEIRREQFF.

The genes are TRBV28 and TRBJ2-7; tentative D call: TRBD1 (6 bases). Germline values: CDR1 MDHEN, CDR2 SYDVKM. There are 14 residues in the CDR3. Trimming cost V 10 bases and J 6 bases, with 22 bases left between them. The chain's CDR3 is CANQGQGVTAEQYF. For the CDR3, the DNA is TGTGCCAACCAGGGGCAGGGTGTAACGGCCGAGCAGTACTTC.

The V and J genes are TRBV19 and TRBJ2-7, with D tentatively TRBD2 (5 bases). V was trimmed by 5 bases and J by 1 base, leaving 12 bases between them. Germline V gene lookup returns CDR1 LNHDA and CDR2 SQIVND (reference sequence). The CDR3 consists of 14 residues. The CDR3 loop reads CASSERFVSYEQYF. The CDR3 coding sequence is TGTGCCAGTAGTGAGCGGTTCGTATCCTACGAGCAGTACTTC.

The chain uses TRBV18 and TRBJ2-2, with TRBD1 matching 8 bases. After removal of 4 bases from V and 0 bases from J, the junction contained 1 base not matched to a gene. This CDR3 spans 15 amino acids. In germline, CDR1 is KGHSH, CDR2 LQKENI. The CDR3 DNA reads as TGTGCCAGCTCACTGGGACAGGCGAACACCGGGGAGCTGTTTTTT. Amino acid sequence: CASSLGQANTGELFF.

This sequence joins TRBV5-4 and TRBJ2-3, with D perhaps TRBD2 (6 bases). Trimming stripped 2 bases from V and 2 bases from J, with 15 bases between. Per germline, CDR1 SGHNT and CDR2 YYREEE (reference sequence). This CDR3 spans 16 amino acids. The DNA for the CDR3 is TGTGCCAGCAGCTTCAAACGCTTGCGGGACACAGATACGCAGTATTTT. It specifies CASSFKRLRDTDTQYF.